This T cell receptor (beta chain) was sequenced during a study of lymphopenia after photon versus proton radiotherapy. Germline lookup yields CDR1 SEHNR and CDR2 FQNEAQ (reference sequence). V was pared by 2 bases and J by 1 base, with 5 bases between. The CDR3 contains 13 residues. Some clones are missing from TCRdb's copy, which holds only in-frame ones; the method was immunoSEQ multiplex PCR. The sample holds more than 25,000 clones; about 87% are singletons and the top ten take around 50%. The input for sequencing was peripheral blood, taken from a patient treated with proton-based radiotherapy. The sequence derives from a woman aged 60-75 years with cholangiocarcinoma. Some clones in this sample may be carry-over from other donors' samples. The rearrangement links TRBV7-9 to TRBJ1-1; the D is unclear. CDR3 in DNA: TGTGCCAGCAGCTTAATTGGGAACACTGAAGCTTTCTTT. Its translation: CASSLIGNTEAFF.